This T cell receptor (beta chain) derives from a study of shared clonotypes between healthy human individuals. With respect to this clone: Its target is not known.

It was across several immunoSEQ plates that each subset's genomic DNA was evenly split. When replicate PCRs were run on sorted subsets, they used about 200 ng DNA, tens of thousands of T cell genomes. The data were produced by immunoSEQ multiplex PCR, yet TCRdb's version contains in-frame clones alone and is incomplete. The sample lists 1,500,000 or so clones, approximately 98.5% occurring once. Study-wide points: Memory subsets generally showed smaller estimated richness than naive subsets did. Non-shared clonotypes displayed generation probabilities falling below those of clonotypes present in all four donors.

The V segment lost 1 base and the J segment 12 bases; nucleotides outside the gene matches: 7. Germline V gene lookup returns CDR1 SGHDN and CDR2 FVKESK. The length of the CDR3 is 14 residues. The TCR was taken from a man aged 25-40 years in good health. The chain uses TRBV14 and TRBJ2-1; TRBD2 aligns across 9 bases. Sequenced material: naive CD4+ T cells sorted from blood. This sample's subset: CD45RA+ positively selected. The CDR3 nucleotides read TGTGCCAGCAGCCAAGTCAGGGGAGCGGGAGGGCAGTTCTTC. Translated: CASSQVRGAGGQFF. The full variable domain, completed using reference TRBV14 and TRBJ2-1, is EAGVTQFPSHSVIEKGQTVTLRCDPISGHDNLYWYRRVMGKEIKFLLHFVKESKQDESGMPNNRFLAERTGGTYSTLKVQPAELEDSGVYFCASSQVRGAGGQFFGPGTRLTVL.